The present entry profiles one T cell receptor beta chain with its context. Original methodology: From reference gene primer amplification, estimates of nucleated cell counts were derived. Sequencing used immunoSEQ multiplex PCR; TCRdb keeps in-frame clones, though not all of them. The DNA gave D and trimming, while V, J and clone size come from that table. The repertoire holds 110,000 to 150,000 clones, with roughly 82% as singletons. This entry comes from a study of blood T cell repertoires in COVID-19. In the study overall: COVID-19 samples from acute and convalescent phases originated in the United States, Italy and Spain. PBMCs, B-cell-depleted T cells, or T cells provided the cDNA or gDNA that made up the material.

V was shortened by 7 bases and J by 5 bases, with 17 bases between the two germline ends. CDR1 is LNHDA, CDR2 SQIVND, per germline (reference sequence). The CDR3 is made up of 14 amino acids. V and J are TRBV19 and TRBJ1-1; D possibly corresponds to TRBD1 (6 bases). This TCR was recovered from a man in his 60s with active or convalescent COVID-19. The sequenced sample was peripheral blood. CDR3 in DNA: TGTGCCAGTACCAATGGGGGGGCTCGAACTGAAGCTTTCTTT. Its translation: CASTNGGARTEAFF.